A selection of T cell receptor beta chains follows, all from one sample in a study of CD8+CD57+ T cells in acquired aplastic anemia. TCRdb used MiXCR to reprocess the reads, holding one entry per CDR3 protein. This table has 400,000 to 600,000 distinct CDR3 sequences, around a third appearing once. The sequenced material came from sorted CD4+, CD8+, or CD8+CD57+ T cells (not recorded which) from PBMCs. Receptors originate from a human donor with aplastic anemia. Each CDR3 is given with its conserved first and last residue. The D gene is left open where the match is weak. Size is omitted from some rows. Given values are once, few, many or a class for expanded clones.

d_gene: -
j_gene: TRBJ1-2
v_gene: TRBV12-3/TRBV12-4
abundance: -
CDR3nt: TGTGCCAGCCGTGGATATGGCTACACCTTC
CDR3aa: CASRGYGYTF

d_gene: TRBD1
j_gene: TRBJ1-5
v_gene: TRBV30
abundance: -
CDR3nt: TGTGCCTGGTCCCGGGACAGGCAGAGCCATAGCAATCAGCCCCAGCATTTT
CDR3aa: CAWSRDRQSHSNQPQHF

d_gene: -
j_gene: TRBJ2-7
v_gene: TRBV12-3/TRBV12-4
abundance: -
CDR3nt: TGTGCCAGCGGGTCCAGTCTAACAGGAGGCGAGCAGTACTTC
CDR3aa: CASGSSLTGGEQYF

d_gene: TRBD1
j_gene: TRBJ2-2
v_gene: TRBV5-1
abundance: few
CDR3nt: TGCGCCAGCAGCTTTAGGACAGGGAACACCGGGGAGCTGTTTTTT
CDR3aa: CASSFRTGNTGELFF

d_gene: TRBD1
j_gene: TRBJ1-2
v_gene: TRBV19
abundance: -
CDR3nt: TGTGCCAGTAGGGCAGGGGGTGAGGGCTATGGCTACACCTTC
CDR3aa: CASRAGGEGYGYTF

d_gene: TRBD2
j_gene: TRBJ2-2
v_gene: TRBV11-1
abundance: few
CDR3nt: TGTGCCAGCAGCTATCGCTTTGCGGGAGTTACCGGGGAGCTGTTTTTT
CDR3aa: CASSYRFAGVTGELFF

d_gene: -
j_gene: TRBJ1-1
v_gene: TRBV20-1
abundance: -
CDR3nt: TGCAGTGCCATTAGGGAATCTAACACTGAAGCTTTCTTT
CDR3aa: CSAIRESNTEAFF

d_gene: -
j_gene: TRBJ2-1
v_gene: TRBV2
abundance: many
CDR3nt: TGTGCCAGCAGCGTACAGGTCTATGAGCAGTTCTTC
CDR3aa: CASSVQVYEQFF

d_gene: TRBD1
j_gene: TRBJ2-7
v_gene: TRBV7-9
abundance: -
CDR3nt: TGTGCCAGCAGCCCGCTGGACAGGGGTCACTACGAGCAGTACTTC
CDR3aa: CASSPLDRGHYEQYF

d_gene: -
j_gene: TRBJ2-2
v_gene: TRBV7-2
abundance: -
CDR3nt: TGTGCCAGCAGTCCGGAGTTCGCCGGGGAGCTGTTTTTT
CDR3aa: CASSPEFAGELFF

d_gene: TRBD1
j_gene: TRBJ1-5
v_gene: TRBV19
abundance: many
CDR3nt: TGTGCCAGTAGTATAACAGGGGGGAATCAGCCCCAGCATTTT
CDR3aa: CASSITGGNQPQHF

d_gene: TRBD2
j_gene: TRBJ2-5
v_gene: TRBV4-3
abundance: few
CDR3nt: TGCGCCAGCAGCCAAGACCCCCAGCTAGCGGGGAGCCCGGCCACCCAGTACTTC
CDR3aa: CASSQDPQLAGSPATQYF

d_gene: -
j_gene: TRBJ2-7
v_gene: TRBV2
abundance: -
CDR3nt: TGTGCCAGCAGTCGAAGAACTGGCCCTACCTACGAGCAGTACTTC
CDR3aa: CASSRRTGPTYEQYF

d_gene: -
j_gene: TRBJ2-3
v_gene: TRBV20-1
abundance: -
CDR3nt: TGCAGTGCTAGTCAGGGTATAAGCGCAGATACGCAGTATTTT
CDR3aa: CSASQGISADTQYF

d_gene: TRBD2
j_gene: TRBJ2-4
v_gene: TRBV10-1
abundance: -
CDR3nt: TGCGCCAGCAGTGAGTCAGGAGGAGGGACTAGCGGGATGCCTCCGAACATTCAGTACTTC
CDR3aa: CASSESGGGTSGMPPNIQYF

d_gene: -
j_gene: TRBJ1-1
v_gene: TRBV7-8
abundance: many
CDR3nt: TGTGCCAGCAGCTTCCAATGGAACACTGAAGCTTTCTTT
CDR3aa: CASSFQWNTEAFF

d_gene: -
j_gene: TRBJ1-2
v_gene: TRBV4-2
abundance: many
CDR3nt: TGTGCCAGCAGCCACGACAGAAATGGCTACACCTTC
CDR3aa: CASSHDRNGYTF

d_gene: -
j_gene: TRBJ2-1
v_gene: TRBV15
abundance: few
CDR3nt: TGTGCCACGAACCGAGCGGACTACTCCTACAATGAGCAGTTCTTC
CDR3aa: CATNRADYSYNEQFF

d_gene: -
j_gene: TRBJ2-7
v_gene: TRBV6-1
abundance: -
CDR3nt: TGTGCCAGCAAATTAGGGGGTGAAGACTACGAGCAGTACTTC
CDR3aa: CASKLGGEDYEQYF

d_gene: -
j_gene: TRBJ2-7
v_gene: TRBV7-8
abundance: many
CDR3nt: TGTGCCAGCAGCGTGATGGACGGAGCCTACGAGCAGTACTTC
CDR3aa: CASSVMDGAYEQYF

d_gene: TRBD2
j_gene: TRBJ2-2
v_gene: TRBV9
abundance: -
CDR3nt: TGTGCCAGCAGCGTAGTTAGCGGGAGAGGTACCGGGGAGCTGTTTTTT
CDR3aa: CASSVVSGRGTGELFF

d_gene: -
j_gene: TRBJ2-3
v_gene: TRBV14
abundance: -
CDR3nt: TGTGCCAGCAGCCAGTCTAAACGGGGGGATACGCAGTATTTT
CDR3aa: CASSQSKRGDTQYF

d_gene: -
j_gene: TRBJ1-5
v_gene: TRBV28
abundance: few
CDR3nt: TGTGCCAGCAGCGACCCCAGGGTCCTTCGGCAGCCCCAGCATTTT
CDR3aa: CASSDPRVLRQPQHF

d_gene: -
j_gene: TRBJ1-5
v_gene: TRBV7-2
abundance: -
CDR3nt: TGTGCCAGCAGCTTAGGGGCTCGGGACGATCAGCCCCAGCATTTT
CDR3aa: CASSLGARDDQPQHF

d_gene: TRBD2
j_gene: TRBJ2-7
v_gene: TRBV20-1
abundance: many
CDR3nt: TGCAGTGCTAGAAATGGCGGGAGATTGCCCGAGCAGTACTTC
CDR3aa: CSARNGGRLPEQYF

d_gene: -
j_gene: TRBJ2-3
v_gene: TRBV7-6
abundance: few
CDR3nt: TGTGCCAGCAGCTTATCTCAGACCACAGATACGCAGTATTTT
CDR3aa: CASSLSQTTDTQYF

d_gene: -
j_gene: TRBJ2-7
v_gene: TRBV14
abundance: -
CDR3nt: TGTGACAGCCGGGGGCGCTTAGACTACGAGCAGTACTTC
CDR3aa: CDSRGRLDYEQYF

d_gene: -
j_gene: TRBJ1-1
v_gene: TRBV7-9
abundance: many
CDR3nt: TGTGCCAGCAGCTTAGCTGAAGCTTTCTTT
CDR3aa: CASSLAEAFF

d_gene: TRBD2
j_gene: TRBJ2-2
v_gene: TRBV19
abundance: many
CDR3nt: TGTGCCTGTACTAGCGGGAGGGTGGCCGGGGAGCTGTTTTTT
CDR3aa: CACTSGRVAGELFF

d_gene: -
j_gene: TRBJ1-5
v_gene: TRBV5-1
abundance: many
CDR3nt: TGCGCCAGCAGCTTGGATACGGGTGGCAATCAGCCCCAGCATTTT
CDR3aa: CASSLDTGGNQPQHF

d_gene: TRBD1
j_gene: TRBJ2-1
v_gene: TRBV25-1
abundance: -
CDR3nt: TGTGCCGGTGGGGAGGGACAGGGTAAGAATGAGCAGTTCTTC
CDR3aa: CAGGEGQGKNEQFF

d_gene: TRBD2
j_gene: TRBJ2-5
v_gene: TRBV7-2
abundance: many
CDR3nt: TGTGCCAGCAGCTTAGTCGGGACTACAGGTTACTTC
CDR3aa: CASSLVGTTGYF

d_gene: -
j_gene: TRBJ1-1
v_gene: TRBV7-9
abundance: -
CDR3nt: TGTGCCAGCAGCTGGCCCCGGAGGGCCACTGAAGCTTTCTTT
CDR3aa: CASSWPRRATEAFF

d_gene: -
j_gene: TRBJ1-3
v_gene: TRBV5-1
abundance: many
CDR3nt: TGTGCCAGCAGCTTAGGGAGCTCTGGAAACACCATATATTTT
CDR3aa: CASSLGSSGNTIYF

d_gene: -
j_gene: TRBJ2-1
v_gene: TRBV3-1
abundance: -
CDR3nt: TGTGCCAGCAGCCAACAAGCGAGGGGGGGGAATGAGCAGTTCTTC
CDR3aa: CASSQQARGGNEQFF

d_gene: TRBD2
j_gene: TRBJ2-7
v_gene: TRBV20-1
abundance: few
CDR3nt: TGCAGTGCTGCGGGACTAGCGGTTTACGAGCAGTACTTC
CDR3aa: CSAAGLAVYEQYF

d_gene: -
j_gene: TRBJ1-4
v_gene: TRBV7-3
abundance: -
CDR3nt: TGTGCCAGCAGCTTAATACACCCCCGTAGTGAAAAACTGTTTTTT
CDR3aa: CASSLIHPRSEKLFF

d_gene: TRBD1
j_gene: TRBJ1-5
v_gene: TRBV7-2
abundance: -
CDR3nt: TGTGCCAGCAGCACGGGACAGGGGGCCGATCAGCCCCAGCATTTT
CDR3aa: CASSTGQGADQPQHF

d_gene: TRBD2
j_gene: TRBJ2-1
v_gene: TRBV24-1
abundance: many
CDR3nt: TGTGCCACCAGTGACCCATATAGCGGGAGCTCCTACAATGAGCAGTTCTTC
CDR3aa: CATSDPYSGSSYNEQFF

d_gene: -
j_gene: TRBJ1-1
v_gene: TRBV20-1
abundance: -
CDR3nt: TGCAGTGCTAAGATTTGGGGAGTAGGAACTGAGGCTTTCTTT
CDR3aa: CSAKIWGVGTEAFF

d_gene: -
j_gene: TRBJ2-3
v_gene: TRBV20-1
abundance: few
CDR3nt: TGCAGTGCTAGTAAGGCAGGGGTAACAGATACGCAGTATTTT
CDR3aa: CSASKAGVTDTQYF

d_gene: -
j_gene: TRBJ2-1
v_gene: TRBV20-1
abundance: few
CDR3nt: TGCAGTGCTAGAGAAGGGTCGGGTGATGAGCAGTTCTTC
CDR3aa: CSAREGSGDEQFF

d_gene: -
j_gene: TRBJ1-2
v_gene: TRBV4-3
abundance: -
CDR3nt: TGCGCCAGCAGCCAAGGGGCCTCAGCGGGCTCCTTCTATGGCTACACCTTC
CDR3aa: CASSQGASAGSFYGYTF

d_gene: -
j_gene: TRBJ1-6
v_gene: TRBV5-6
abundance: -
CDR3nt: TGTGCCAGCAGCTTGGGGTTCCAGGGTTTAGGGCCCCTCCACTTT
CDR3aa: CASSLGFQGLGPLHF

d_gene: TRBD1
j_gene: TRBJ2-3
v_gene: TRBV19
abundance: -
CDR3nt: TGTGCCAGTAGTAGCCGGGACAGTACGCAGTATTTT
CDR3aa: CASSSRDSTQYF

d_gene: -
j_gene: TRBJ1-1
v_gene: TRBV29-1
abundance: -
CDR3nt: TGCAGCGCCCAGGAGGGAATGGGCACTGAAGCTTTCTTT
CDR3aa: CSAQEGMGTEAFF

d_gene: -
j_gene: TRBJ2-2
v_gene: TRBV25-1
abundance: -
CDR3nt: TGTGCCAGCCTCGGGCTACCGAACACCGGGGAGCTGTTTTTT
CDR3aa: CASLGLPNTGELFF

d_gene: TRBD1
j_gene: TRBJ2-7
v_gene: TRBV11-1
abundance: -
CDR3nt: TGTGCCAGCAGCACTGACAGGGCCTACGAGCAGTACTTC
CDR3aa: CASSTDRAYEQYF